Below are 22 T cell receptor beta chains sequenced from a single sample in a study of post-analysis software for immune sequencing data. Whole-study findings and limits: When patients were compared with controls, about five TRBV segments were more frequent, TRBV5-6, TRBV5-1 and TRBV20-1 among them.

Included in the TCR beta cDNA libraries were unique molecular identifiers. TCRdb recomputed calls from the PCR reads with MiXCR, one row per CDR3 protein. This sample has 650,000 to 850,000 distinct CDR3 sequences, with approximately 57% found just once. No antigen is known for these receptors. The source material was blood. These receptors were obtained from a girl aged 10 to 17 with multiple sclerosis.

This clonotype has just a few counts. The rearrangement uses TRBV7-9 and TRBJ2-5, with D unresolved. This CDR3 is 12 amino acids long. Germline V gives CDR1 SEHNR, CDR2 FQNEAQ (reference sequence). Trimming left V 6 bases short and J 1 base short, with 6 bases between. CDR3 in amino acids: CASRRTQETQYF. Here the CDR3 DNA reads TGTGCCAGCAGGAGGACCCAAGAGACCCAGTACTTC.

The CDR3 loop reads CATSRIRLRSGANVLTF. The CDR3 DNA reads TGTGCCACCAGCAGAATTCGGCTCCGCTCTGGGGCCAACGTCCTGACTTTC. J is TRBJ2-6 and V is TRBV15; D is ambiguous. V was clipped by 2 bases and J by 0 bases, with 11 bases between them. CDR1 LNHNV and CDR2 YYDKDF come from the germline V gene (reference sequence). The CDR3 consists of 17 residues.

The rearrangement joins TRBV9 to TRBJ2-7, with a weak D call TRBD2 (5 bases). Deletions cut 3 bases from V and 0 bases from J, with 7 bases between. The CDR3 covers 13 residues. Per germline, CDR1 SGDLS and CDR2 YYNGEE. The CDR3 nucleotides read TGTGCCAGCAGCGGAGGGATCTCCTACGAGCAGTACTTC. It encodes CASSGGISYEQYF.

The chain has TRBV3-1 and TRBJ2-5; weak D call: TRBD1 (5 bases). The J call may be faulty, since TRBJ2-7 better matches the DNA end. Germline CDR1 and CDR2: LGHDT and YNNKEL (reference sequence). The CDR3 has 16 residues. CDR3 loop: CASSQDLGVRGREQYF. CDR3 bases: TGTGCCAGCAGCCAAGATTTAGGGGTGCGAGGACGCGAGCAGTACTTC.

This rearrangement joins TRBV5-4 to TRBJ1-5, with 9 bases identical to TRBD1. Germline V gene lookup returns CDR1 SGHNT and CDR2 YYREEE (reference sequence). V was pared by 4 bases and J by 3 bases, with 8 bases of the junction left unmatched. This CDR3 region has 16 residues. The CDR3 reads CASSMTGGVDNQPQHF. CDR3 coding DNA: TGTGCCAGCAGCATGACAGGGGGGGTTGACAATCAGCCCCAGCATTTT.

V gene TRBV6-2 or TRBV6-3 combines with J gene TRBJ2-7; either TRBD1 or TRBD2 may fit D (5 bases each). Germline V gene sequence: CDR1 MNHEY, CDR2 SVGEGT. The CDR3 extends over 16 amino acids. Between the trimmed V and J ends, which lost 3 bases and 7 bases, there was a span of 22 bases. As DNA, the CDR3 is TGTGCCAGCAGTTATAGGTGGGGACCGGGGAAGGATGAGCAGTACTTC. Amino acids: CASSYRWGPGKDEQYF.

This clonotype was recorded a few times. The chain combines TRBV11-1 with TRBJ2-1, with D unclear. The germline CDR1 and CDR2 sequences are SGHAT and FQDESV (reference sequence). The CDR3 spans 12 residues. With 5 bases removed from V and 1 base from J, the gap between germline ends came to 3 bases. DNA of the CDR3: TGTGCCAGCAGCAAATCCTACAATGAGCAGTTCTTC. Translated, it gives CASSKSYNEQFF.

The chain joins TRBV12-3 or TRBV12-4 to TRBJ2-7; D gene ambiguous. CDR3 length equals 14 residues. The V end was cut by 5 bases, the J end by 2 bases, with 13 bases between. The CDR3 reads CASSDQDGTYEQYF. The CDR3 bases are TGTGCCAGCAGTGACCAGGACGGAACCTACGAGCAGTACTTC.

The chain carries TRBV12-3 or TRBV12-4 and TRBJ2-5; possibly TRBD1 or TRBD2 for D (5 bases each). The end of the DNA fits TRBJ2-7 better, so the J call may be wrong. The CDR3 length is 13 residues. The CDR3 DNA reads as TGTGCCAGCATCAACACCCATGGGGGCGAGCAGTACTTC. The encoded protein is CASINTHGGEQYF.

In its sample, this clonotype was seen a few times. V usage is TRBV7-2 and J usage is TRBJ1-1; D unclear. Trimming shortened V by 1 base and J by 10 bases, and 4 bases separated the two germline ends. Germline V lookup: CDR1 SGHTA, CDR2 FQGNSA. The CDR3 sequence is 10 residues long. CDR3 DNA sequence: TGTGCCAGCAGCTTAGTAGTAGCTTTCTTT. It codes for CASSLVVAFF.

The chain uses TRBV9 and TRBJ2-1; D call uncertain. The CDR3 loop spans 15 amino acids. The germline CDR1 and CDR2 sequences are SGDLS and YYNGEE. V lost 0 bases to trimming and J lost 0 bases, with 7 bases between them. The chain's CDR3 is CASSVDQSSYNEQFF. The CDR3 DNA follows: TGTGCCAGCAGCGTAGACCAATCCTCCTACAATGAGCAGTTCTTC.

This rearrangement joins TRBV7-9 to TRBJ2-7, with 14 bases that match TRBD2. The CDR3 extends over 15 amino acids. V trimming: 6 bases; J trimming: 6 bases; junction bases outside the gene matches: 7. Germline V gives CDR1 SEHNR, CDR2 FQNEAQ (reference sequence). DNA for the CDR3: TGTGCCAGCAGACCCGGACTAGCGGGAGGTGGCGAGCAGTACTTC. Protein: CASRPGLAGGGEQYF.

The CDR3 loop reads CASSPLGGEETQYF. The CDR3 nucleotides are TGTGCCAGCAGCCCCCTCGGGGGGGAAGAGACCCAGTACTTC. V gene TRBV7-9 combines with J gene TRBJ2-5, with 8 positions matching TRBD2. Germline CDR1 is SEHNR and CDR2 is FQNEAQ (reference sequence). The length of the CDR3 is 14 residues. Trimming took 5 bases from V and 3 from J; bases not matched to a gene: 5.

This clonotype was counted a few times. The J gene is TRBJ1-2, the V gene TRBV27; a weak D match, TRBD1 (5 bases). Per the germline V gene, CDR1 is MNHEY and CDR2 is SMNVEV (reference sequence). V shed 5 bases and J shed 8 bases, with 18 bases lying between them. The CDR3 loop spans 14 amino acids. This CDR3 is CASSPRPDKLGYTF. CDR3 nucleotides: TGTGCCAGCAGTCCTCGTCCGGACAAATTGGGCTACACCTTC.

The chain recombines TRBV20-1 with TRBJ1-2; D is ambiguous. Germline assignment: CDR1 DFQATT and CDR2 SNEGSKA (reference sequence). The V end was cut by 6 bases, the J end by 4 bases, with 18 bases between. There are 14 residues in the CDR3. CDR3 sequence reads: CSAQAPGSAYGYTF. The CDR3, as DNA: TGCAGTGCCCAAGCGCCGGGGTCGGCCTATGGCTACACCTTC.

The genes are TRBV12-3 or TRBV12-4 and TRBJ2-1; D might be TRBD2 (5 bases). The CDR3 contains 16 residues. Trimming took off 6 bases at V and 8 bases at J, with 23 bases between the two ends. The CDR3 sequence is CASSLVPGGVVDEQFF. The CDR3 DNA follows: TGTGCCAGCAGCCTAGTCCCAGGAGGAGTAGTGGATGAGCAGTTCTTC.

J is TRBJ2-7 and V is TRBV6-2 or TRBV6-3; TRBD1 aligns across 11 bases. CDR3 length: 14 residues. V dropped 4 bases and J dropped 4; count of bases not matched to a gene: 3. From germline, CDR1 is MNHEY and CDR2 SVGEGT. CDR3 DNA: TGTGCCAGCAGTTCCTGGGACAGGGGGTACGAGCAGTACTTC. It is translated as CASSSWDRGYEQYF.

The gene calls are TRBV9 and TRBJ2-5, with D tentatively TRBD1 (6 bases). The ends were cut back, 0 bases at V and 1 base at J, with 13 bases in the middle. The CDR3 contains 16 residues. The germline CDR1 and CDR2 sequences are SGDLS and YYNGEE. CDR3 residues: CASSVGIGTPQETQYF. The CDR3 DNA follows: TGTGCCAGCAGCGTAGGCATAGGGACACCCCAAGAGACCCAGTACTTC.

This sequence joins TRBV7-6 and TRBJ2-7; 8 positions agree with TRBD2. V lost 5 bases to trimming and J lost 2 bases; unmatched junction nucleotides: 5. The CDR3 runs 14 residues. CDR1 and CDR2 (germline): SGHVS, FNYEAQ. CDR3 loop: CASSPGGAPYEQYF. DNA for the CDR3: TGTGCCAGCAGCCCCGGGGGGGCCCCCTACGAGCAGTACTTC.

The sample holds a few counts of this clonotype. At one end the junction does not follow the germline gene, possibly because of a read error. V is TRBV7-6 and J is TRBJ2-7; D not certain. The J call may be mistaken, given a closer DNA end match to TRBJ2-5. The CDR3 consists of 10 residues. From germline, CDR1 is SGHVS and CDR2 FNYEAQ. The CDR3 DNA reads as TGCGCCAGTGCTCGGGAGACCCAGTACTTC. Translated: CASARETQYF.

This clonotype was seen just once. The chain links TRBV12-3 or TRBV12-4 to TRBJ2-7; D is undetermined. The DNA end lines up better with TRBJ2-5; the J call may be wrong. The CDR3 is made up of 12 amino acids. DNA for the CDR3: TGTGCCAGCAGTTTATGGTCGGCGACCCAGTACTTC. Its translation is CASSLWSATQYF.

J is TRBJ1-4 and V is TRBV5-1; the D is unclear. This CDR3 is 13 amino acids long. Germline CDR1 reads SGHRS; CDR2 reads YFSETQ. V lost 3 bases, J lost 6 bases, and 9 bases lay in between. The CDR3 DNA follows: TGCGCCAGCAGCTCCCGGCCCTATGAAAAACTGTTTTTT. Protein sequence: CASSSRPYEKLFF.